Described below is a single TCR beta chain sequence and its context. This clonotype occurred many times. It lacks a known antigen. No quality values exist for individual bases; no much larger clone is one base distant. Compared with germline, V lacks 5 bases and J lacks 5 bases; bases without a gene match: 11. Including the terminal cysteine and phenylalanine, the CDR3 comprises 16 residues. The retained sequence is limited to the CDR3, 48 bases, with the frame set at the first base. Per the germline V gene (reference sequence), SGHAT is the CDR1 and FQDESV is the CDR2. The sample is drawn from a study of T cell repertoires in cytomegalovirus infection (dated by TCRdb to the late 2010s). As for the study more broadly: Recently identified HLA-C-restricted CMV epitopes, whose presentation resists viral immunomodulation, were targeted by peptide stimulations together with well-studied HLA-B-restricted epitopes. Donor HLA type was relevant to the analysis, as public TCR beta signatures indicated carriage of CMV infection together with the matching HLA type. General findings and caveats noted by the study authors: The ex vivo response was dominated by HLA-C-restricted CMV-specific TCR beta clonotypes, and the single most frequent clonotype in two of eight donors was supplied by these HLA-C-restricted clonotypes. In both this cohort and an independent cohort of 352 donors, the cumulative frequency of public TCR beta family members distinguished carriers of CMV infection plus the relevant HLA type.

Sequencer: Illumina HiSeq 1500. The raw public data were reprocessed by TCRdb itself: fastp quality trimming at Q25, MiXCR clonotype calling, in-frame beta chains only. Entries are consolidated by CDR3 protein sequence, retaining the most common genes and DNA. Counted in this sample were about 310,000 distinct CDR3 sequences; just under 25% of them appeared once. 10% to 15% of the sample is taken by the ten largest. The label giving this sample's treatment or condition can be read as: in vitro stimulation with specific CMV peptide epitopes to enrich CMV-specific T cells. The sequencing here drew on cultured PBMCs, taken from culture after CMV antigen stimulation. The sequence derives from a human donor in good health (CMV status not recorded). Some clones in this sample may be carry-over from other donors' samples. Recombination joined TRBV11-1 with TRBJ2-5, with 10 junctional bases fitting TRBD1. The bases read TGTGCCAGCAGCCCTGTCGGACAGGGGGTAGGGGAGACCCAGTACTTC. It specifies CASSPVGQGVGETQYF.